The present T cell receptor beta chain was sequenced within a study of blood T cell repertoires in COVID-19. For the study at large: COVID-19 samples collected from the United States, Italy and Spain covered acute and convalescent phases. The cDNA or gDNA used as material had been derived from T cells, B-cell-depleted T cells, or PBMCs.

The V and J ends lost 3 bases and 3 bases respectively, with 15 bases between them. The CDR3 is 15 amino acids. In germline, CDR1 is SGHAT, CDR2 FQNNGV. Measured with immunoSEQ multiplex PCR; TCRdb has only the in-frame clones, and not every one. The sample holds 120,000 to 150,000 clones, 88% seen once. The rearrangement joins TRBV11-2 to TRBJ2-7; TRBD1 might be the D (5 bases). The sample taken for sequencing was peripheral blood. The receptor comes from a human donor in a cohort sampled during active COVID-19. The CDR3 loop reads CASSFRRQGGYEQYF. The CDR3, as DNA: TGTGCCAGCAGCTTCAGGCGGCAGGGTGGCTACGAGCAGTACTTC. The complete variable domain, with remaining parts taken from reference TRBV11-2 and TRBJ2-7, reads EAGVAQSPRYKIIEKRQSVAFWCNPISGHATLYWYQQILGQGPKLLIQFQNNGVVDDSQLPKDRFSAERLKGVDSTLKIQPAKLEDSAVYLCASSFRRQGGYEQYFGPGTRLTVT.